This T cell receptor beta chain was recorded in a study of cytomegalovirus exposure and HLA in healthy donors. Method: immunoSEQ multiplex PCR; TCRdb's copy keeps in-frame clones and lacks some. The table records some 220,000 clones, around nine tenths of them present only once. This receptor was taken from a woman between 18 and 30 years old in good health and CMV-seronegative. Source material: PBMCs.

CDR3 loop: CATSGWTGPYSPLHF. The DNA for the CDR3 is TGTGCCACCAGCGGTTGGACAGGGCCATATTCACCCCTCCACTTT. V usage is TRBV15 and J usage is TRBJ1-6, with TRBD1 identical over 8 bases. The CDR3 has 15 amino acids. V dropped 5 bases and J dropped 8; count of bases not matched to a gene: 8. Germline V gene sequence: CDR1 LNHNV, CDR2 YYDKDF (reference sequence).